The source of this T cell receptor (beta chain) is a study of blood T cell repertoires in COVID-19. At the level of the study: Acute-phase and convalescent COVID-19 samples originated in the United States, Italy and Spain. PBMCs, B-cell-depleted T cells, or T cells provided the cDNA or gDNA that made up the material.

Trimming pared 0 bases from V and 2 bases from J, leaving 7 bases between. The CDR3 consists of 14 residues. Germline assignment: CDR1 SGHRS and CDR2 YFSETQ. The authors' processing: Amplified reference gene primers provided the basis for estimating nucleated cell counts. Generated by immunoSEQ multiplex PCR, the TCRdb table keeps only in-frame clones and is missing some. The V and J calls and clone size were taken over from that table, and D and trimming were inferred from the DNA. The data hold 30,000 to 35,000 clones, with about 85% observed a single time. This chain links TRBV5-1 with TRBJ2-3, with D perhaps TRBD1 (5 bases). This clonotype was obtained from a human donor with acute or convalescent COVID-19. The donor label of this sample is uncertain. Sequenced input: peripheral blood. The CDR3 DNA reads TGCGCCAGCAGCTTGGTACAGGTCACAGATACGCAGTATTTT. It yields the protein CASSLVQVTDTQYF.